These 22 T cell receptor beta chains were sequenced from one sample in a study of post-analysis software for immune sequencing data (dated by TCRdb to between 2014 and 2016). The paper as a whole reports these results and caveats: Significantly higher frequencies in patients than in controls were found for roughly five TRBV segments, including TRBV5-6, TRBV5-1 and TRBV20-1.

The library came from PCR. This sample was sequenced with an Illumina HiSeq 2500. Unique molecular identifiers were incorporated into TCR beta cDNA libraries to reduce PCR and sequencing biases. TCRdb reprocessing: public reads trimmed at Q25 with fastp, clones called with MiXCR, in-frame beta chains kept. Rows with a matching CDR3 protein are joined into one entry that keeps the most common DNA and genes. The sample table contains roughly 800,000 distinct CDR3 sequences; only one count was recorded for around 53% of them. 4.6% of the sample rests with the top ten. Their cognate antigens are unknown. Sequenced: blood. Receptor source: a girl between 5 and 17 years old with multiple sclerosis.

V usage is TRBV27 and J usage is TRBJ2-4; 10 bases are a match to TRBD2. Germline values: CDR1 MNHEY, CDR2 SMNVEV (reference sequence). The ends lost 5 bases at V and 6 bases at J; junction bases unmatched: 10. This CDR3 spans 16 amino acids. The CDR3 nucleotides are TGTGCCAGCAGTCCCTTAGCGGGAGGTCGCTCAAACATTCAGTACTTC. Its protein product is CASSPLAGGRSNIQYF.

Here the CDR3 DNA reads TGTGCCAGCAGCCCCAGGGGGCATGGCACAGATACGCAGTATTTT. Protein: CASSPRGHGTDTQYF. The chain is built from TRBV5-6 and TRBJ2-3, with 8 bases fitting TRBD1. The ends lost 4 bases at V and 1 base at J; junction bases unmatched: 5. The CDR3 runs 15 residues. The germline V gene has CDR1 SGHDT and CDR2 YYEEEE.

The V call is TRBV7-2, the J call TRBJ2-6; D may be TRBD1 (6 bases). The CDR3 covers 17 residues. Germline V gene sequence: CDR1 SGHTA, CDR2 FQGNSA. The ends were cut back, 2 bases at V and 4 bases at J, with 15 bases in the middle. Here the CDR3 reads CASSLIPSGAGANVLTF. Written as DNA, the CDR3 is TGTGCCAGCAGCTTAATACCCTCAGGGGCCGGGGCCAACGTCCTGACTTTC.

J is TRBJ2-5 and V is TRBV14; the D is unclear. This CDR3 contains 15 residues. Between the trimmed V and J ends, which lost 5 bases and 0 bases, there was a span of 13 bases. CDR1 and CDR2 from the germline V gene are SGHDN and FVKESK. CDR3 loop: CASSYRGWYQETQYF. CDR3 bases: TGTGCCAGCAGCTACCGCGGTTGGTACCAAGAGACCCAGTACTTC.

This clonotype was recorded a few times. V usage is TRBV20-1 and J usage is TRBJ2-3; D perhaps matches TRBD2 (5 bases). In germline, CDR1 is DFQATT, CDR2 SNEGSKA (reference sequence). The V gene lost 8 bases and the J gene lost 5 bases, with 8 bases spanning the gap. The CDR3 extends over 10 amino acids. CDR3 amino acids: CSTGRDTQYF. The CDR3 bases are TGCAGTACGGGGAGAGATACGCAGTATTTT.

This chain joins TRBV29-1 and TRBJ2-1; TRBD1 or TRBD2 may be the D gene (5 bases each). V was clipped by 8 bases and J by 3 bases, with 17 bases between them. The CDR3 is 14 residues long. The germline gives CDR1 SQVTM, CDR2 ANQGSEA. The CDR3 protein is CSSLGTPGYNEQFF. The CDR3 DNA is TGCAGCTCCCTCGGGACCCCTGGCTACAATGAGCAGTTCTTC.

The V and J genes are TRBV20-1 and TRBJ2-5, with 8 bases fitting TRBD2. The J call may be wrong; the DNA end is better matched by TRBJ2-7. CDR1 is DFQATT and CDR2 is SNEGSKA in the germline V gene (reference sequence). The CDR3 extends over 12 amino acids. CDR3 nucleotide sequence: TGCAGTGTCACTAGCGGTCCCTACGAGCAGTACTTC. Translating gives CSVTSGPYEQYF.

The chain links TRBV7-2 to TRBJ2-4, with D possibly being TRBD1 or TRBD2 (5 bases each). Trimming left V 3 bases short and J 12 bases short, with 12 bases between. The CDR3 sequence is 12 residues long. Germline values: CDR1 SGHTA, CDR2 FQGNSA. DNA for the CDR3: TGTGCCAGCAGCTTGAGGGGAAAGAGTCAGTACTTC. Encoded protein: CASSLRGKSQYF.

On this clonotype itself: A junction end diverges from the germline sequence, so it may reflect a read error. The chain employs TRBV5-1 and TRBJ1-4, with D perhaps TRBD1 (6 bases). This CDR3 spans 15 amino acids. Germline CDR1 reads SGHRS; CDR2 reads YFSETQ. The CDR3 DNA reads TGCGCCAACAGCGCGAGGGGGTCGGGGGATGAAAAACTGTTTTTT. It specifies CANSARGSGDEKLFF.

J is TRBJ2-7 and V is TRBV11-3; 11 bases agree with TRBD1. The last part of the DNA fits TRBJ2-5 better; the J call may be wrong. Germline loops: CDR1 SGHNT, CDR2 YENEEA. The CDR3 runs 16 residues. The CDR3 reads CASSLGTGGSPETQYF. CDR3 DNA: TGTGCCAGCAGCTTAGGGACAGGGGGCTCGCCAGAGACCCAGTACTTC.

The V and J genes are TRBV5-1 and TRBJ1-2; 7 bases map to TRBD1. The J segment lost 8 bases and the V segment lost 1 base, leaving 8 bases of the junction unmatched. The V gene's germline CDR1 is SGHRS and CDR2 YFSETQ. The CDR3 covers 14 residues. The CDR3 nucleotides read TGCGCCAGCAGCTTGTTACCGACAGGGACCGGCTACACCTTC. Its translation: CASSLLPTGTGYTF.

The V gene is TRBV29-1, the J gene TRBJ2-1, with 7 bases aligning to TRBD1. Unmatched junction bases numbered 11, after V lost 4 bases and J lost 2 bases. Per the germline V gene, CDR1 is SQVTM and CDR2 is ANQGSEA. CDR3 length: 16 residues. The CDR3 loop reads CSVGGPGGDTYNEQFF. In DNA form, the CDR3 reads TGCAGCGTTGGGGGCCCAGGGGGAGACACCTACAATGAGCAGTTCTTC.

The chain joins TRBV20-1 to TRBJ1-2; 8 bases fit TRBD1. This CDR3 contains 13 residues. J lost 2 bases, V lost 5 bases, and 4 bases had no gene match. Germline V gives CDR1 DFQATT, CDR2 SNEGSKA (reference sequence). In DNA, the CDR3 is TGCAGTGCTGCGCGACAGGGGAACTATGGCTACACCTTC. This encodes CSAARQGNYGYTF.

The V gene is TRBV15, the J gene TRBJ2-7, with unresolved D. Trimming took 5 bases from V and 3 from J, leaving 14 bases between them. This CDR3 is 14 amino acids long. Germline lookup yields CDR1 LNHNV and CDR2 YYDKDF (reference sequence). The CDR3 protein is CATSVVRADYEQYF. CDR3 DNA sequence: TGTGCCACCAGCGTAGTTCGGGCAGACTACGAGCAGTACTTC. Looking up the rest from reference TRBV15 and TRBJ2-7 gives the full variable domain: DAMVIQNPRYQVTQFGKPVTLSCSQTLNHNVMYWYQQKSSQAPKLLFHYYDKDFNNEADTPDNFQSRRPNTSFCFLDIRSPGLGDTAMYLCATSVVRADYEQYFGPGTRLTVT.

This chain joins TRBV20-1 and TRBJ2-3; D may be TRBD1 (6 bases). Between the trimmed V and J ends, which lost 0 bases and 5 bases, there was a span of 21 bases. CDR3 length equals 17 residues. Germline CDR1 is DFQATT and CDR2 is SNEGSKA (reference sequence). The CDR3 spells CSARERYTGILVDTQYF. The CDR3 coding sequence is TGCAGTGCTAGAGAGAGGTATACAGGGATTTTGGTAGATACGCAGTATTTT.

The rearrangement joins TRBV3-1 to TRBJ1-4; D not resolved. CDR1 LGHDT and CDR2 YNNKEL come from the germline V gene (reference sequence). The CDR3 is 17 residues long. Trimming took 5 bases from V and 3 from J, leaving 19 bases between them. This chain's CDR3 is CASSARTGWTANEKLFF. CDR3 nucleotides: TGTGCCAGCAGCGCCCGGACGGGGTGGACGGCTAATGAAAAACTGTTTTTT.

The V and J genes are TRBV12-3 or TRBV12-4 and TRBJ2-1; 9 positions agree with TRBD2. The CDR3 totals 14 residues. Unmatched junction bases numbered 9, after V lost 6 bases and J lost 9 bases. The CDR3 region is CASSHGTSPREQFF. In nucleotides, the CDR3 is TGTGCCAGCAGCCACGGGACTAGCCCGCGTGAGCAGTTCTTC.

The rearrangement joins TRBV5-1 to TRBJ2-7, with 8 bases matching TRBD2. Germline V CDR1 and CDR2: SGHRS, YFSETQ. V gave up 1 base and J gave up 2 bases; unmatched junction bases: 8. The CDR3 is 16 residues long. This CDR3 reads CASSLSGWREAYEQYF. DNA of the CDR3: TGCGCCAGCAGCTTGAGTGGATGGCGGGAGGCCTACGAGCAGTACTTC.

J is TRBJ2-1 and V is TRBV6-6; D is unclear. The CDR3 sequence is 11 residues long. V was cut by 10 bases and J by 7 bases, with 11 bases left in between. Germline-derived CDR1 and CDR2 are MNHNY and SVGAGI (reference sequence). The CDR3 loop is CATNSWNEQFF. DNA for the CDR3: TGTGCCACCAACAGCTGGAATGAGCAGTTCTTC.

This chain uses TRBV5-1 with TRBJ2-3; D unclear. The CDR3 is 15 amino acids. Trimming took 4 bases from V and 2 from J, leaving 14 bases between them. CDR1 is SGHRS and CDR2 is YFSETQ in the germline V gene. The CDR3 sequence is CASSPLPGHTDTQYF. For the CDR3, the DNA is TGCGCCAGCAGCCCTCTTCCGGGTCACACAGATACGCAGTATTTT. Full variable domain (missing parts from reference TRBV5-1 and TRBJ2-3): KAGVTQTPRYLIKTRGQQVTLSCSPISGHRSVSWYQQTPGQGLQFLFEYFSETQRNKGNFPGRFSGRQFSNSRSEMNVSTLELGDSALYLCASSPLPGHTDTQYFGPGTRLTVL.

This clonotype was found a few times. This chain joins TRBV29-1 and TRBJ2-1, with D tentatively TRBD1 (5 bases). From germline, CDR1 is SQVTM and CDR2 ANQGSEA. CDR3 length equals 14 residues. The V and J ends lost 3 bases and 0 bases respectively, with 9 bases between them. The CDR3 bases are TGCAGCGTTGATAGAAGGGGCTCCTACAATGAGCAGTTCTTC. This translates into CSVDRRGSYNEQFF.

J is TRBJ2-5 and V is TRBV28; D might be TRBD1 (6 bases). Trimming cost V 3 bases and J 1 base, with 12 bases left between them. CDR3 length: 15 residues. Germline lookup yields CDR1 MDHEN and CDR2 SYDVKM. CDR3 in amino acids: CASSFRGRSQETQYF. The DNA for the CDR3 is TGTGCCAGCAGTTTCAGGGGCCGGAGCCAAGAGACCCAGTACTTC.